This T cell receptor (beta chain) came from a study of cytomegalovirus exposure and HLA in healthy donors. On this clone itself: Antigen specificity is unknown. An end of the junction differs from the germline gene, which may be a read error.

The study, taken as a whole, reports: The majority of TCR sequences were rare, yet some public TCRs appeared in many donors. Reportedly, diagnosis of cytomegalovirus status by the classifier showed high specificity and sensitivity.

From germline, CDR1 is GTSNPN and CDR2 SVGIG (reference sequence). This CDR3 is built from 16 residues. 13 Jbeta primers and 60 Vbeta primers were used for the PCR. The table came from immunoSEQ multiplex PCR; TCRdb's copy has only in-frame clones and leaves some out. The repertoire table contains 55,000 to 70,000 clones. The rearrangement uses TRBV30 and TRBJ2-3; the match to TRBD2 covers 10 bases. The TCR originated in a female donor in good health and CMV-seropositive. Sequencing was done on a sample of PBMCs. DNA of the CDR3: TGTGCCCGGAGTACCTTAAGCGGGAGGGTTACAGATACGCAGTATTTT. Its translation is CARSTLSGRVTDTQYF.